A selection of T cell receptor beta chains follows, all from one sample in a study of T cell responses to AZD1222 COVID-19 vaccine. This table comes from immunoSEQ multiplex PCR, and its TCRdb copy is limited to in-frame clones, with some not included. The data show approximately 89,000 clones, with around 90% seen just once and less than 5.5% held by the top ten. Sequences were derived from peripheral blood, sampled on day 0 of MenACWY control vaccination. These receptors were obtained from an adult in good health. The CDR3 runs from the conserved cysteine through the conserved F or W. The D gene is left open where the match is weak. Only some rows state a clone size, as once, few, many or a class for expanded clones.

TGTGCCAGTAGTAGAAACCTAATGAACACTGAAGCTTTCTTT | CASSRNLMNTEAFF | NA | TRBJ1-1 | NA | TRBV19
TGTGCCAGCAGTCCCTCCGGGACTTCGGGTCAGTACTTC | CASSPSGTSGQYF | NA | TRBJ2-4 | NA | TRBV28
TGTGCCAGCAGCTTCAGGGCCGGGTTCGAAGCTTTCTTT | CASSFRAGFEAFF | NA | TRBJ1-1 | NA | TRBV7-8
TGTGCCAGTAGGCGTTCAGACGGATGGGCGAGAAATGAGCAGTTCTTC | CASRRSDGWARNEQFF | NA | TRBJ2-1 | NA | TRBV19
TGTGCCAGCTCACCCGAACAGGGGGTCCTTGAAAAACTGTTTTTT | CASSPEQGVLEKLFF | TRBD1 | TRBJ1-4 | NA | TRBV18
TGCGCCAGCAGCGCAGCGGGAGGGCAGCAGACCCAGTACTTC | CASSAAGGQQTQYF | TRBD2 | TRBJ2-5 | once | TRBV5-1
TGTGCCAGCAGCGTAGGACAAGCGGAATCCTACGAGCAGTACTTC | CASSVGQAESYEQYF | NA | TRBJ2-7 | NA | TRBV9
TGTGCCTGGAGACCGAGCGGGAGGATTGAGACCCAGTACTTC | CAWRPSGRIETQYF | TRBD2 | TRBJ2-5 | NA | TRBV30
TGTGCCTGGAGTCCTAGCGGGTGGGGCGATACGCAGTATTTT | CAWSPSGWGDTQYF | TRBD2 | TRBJ2-3 | NA | TRBV30
TGCAGCAAAGCCTTCAGGGACAGTGGGAGTTGGGACACTGAAGCTTTCTTT | CSKAFRDSGSWDTEAFF | TRBD1 | TRBJ1-1 | NA | TRBV29-1
TGTGCCAGCAGCTTACGGACTAGCGGGAGGAAAGTTGAGCAGTTCTTC | CASSLRTSGRKVEQFF | TRBD2 | TRBJ2-1 | NA | TRBV7-9
TGTGCCAGCAGTGTAGGAGGTAGCAATGAGCAGTTCTTC | CASSVGGSNEQFF | NA | TRBJ2-1 | NA | TRBV6-6
TGTGCCAGCAGTTTCGACAGGGGTGATGGCTACACCTTC | CASSFDRGDGYTF | TRBD1 | TRBJ1-2 | NA | TRBV27
TGTGCCAGCAGCGTAACTAGCGGCTCCTACGAGCAGTACTTC | CASSVTSGSYEQYF | TRBD2 | TRBJ2-7 | NA | TRBV9
TGTGCCAGCAGCCCCGAAATTACAGGGGGATATGGCTACACCTTC | CASSPEITGGYGYTF | TRBD1 | TRBJ1-2 | NA | TRBV11-2
TGTGCCTGGAGTGTGGGGGATGCGGGATCACCCCTCCACTTT | CAWSVGDAGSPLHF | NA | TRBJ1-6 | NA | TRBV30
TGCGCCAGCAGCCCAAGGCCGGGGGCAATGGATAATGAGCAGTTCTTC | CASSPRPGAMDNEQFF | NA | TRBJ2-1 | once | TRBV5-1
TGTGCCAGCTCTACCGAGGGAGGTTTTTTGGGAGGCTACACCTTC | CASSTEGGFLGGYTF | NA | TRBJ1-2 | NA | TRBV18
TGTGCCAGCAGCCAAAGGACTAGCGGGAGGGATACGCAGTATTTT | CASSQRTSGRDTQYF | TRBD2 | TRBJ2-3 | NA | TRBV14
TGTGCCAGCAGTTTGGAGGGGCTTTTAAATGAGCAGTTCTTC | CASSLEGLLNEQFF | NA | TRBJ2-1 | NA | TRBV5-4
TGTGCCAGCAGCCTTAGTGGCAATGAGCAGTTCTTC | CASSLSGNEQFF | NA | TRBJ2-1 | NA | TRBV7-9
TGTGCCAGCAGCCTCTCCCCGGAGATCGTACCATATGGCTACACCTTC | CASSLSPEIVPYGYTF | NA | TRBJ1-2 | NA | TRBV5-8
TGTGCCTACACCCAGGGAACTAATGAAAAACTGTTTTTT | CAYTQGTNEKLFF | NA | TRBJ1-4 | NA | TRBV30
TGTGCCAGCAGTCCAGGGATGGAGGAGCCCCAGCATTTT | CASSPGMEEPQHF | NA | TRBJ1-5 | NA | TRBV7-6
TGTGCCAGCAGCTTAGAACAGGATTACTATGGCTACACCTTC | CASSLEQDYYGYTF | NA | TRBJ1-2 | NA | TRBV7-9
TGCGCCAGCAGCCAGGGAATGAACACTGAAGCTTTCTTT | CASSQGMNTEAFF | NA | TRBJ1-1 | NA | TRBV4-1
TGTGCCAGCAGCCAATTTGGTGGAGGGGGCTATGAGCAGTTCTTC | CASSQFGGGGYEQFF | NA | TRBJ2-1 | few | TRBV3-1/TRBV3-2
TGTGCCAGCAGTGACGGCAGTAACTATGGCTACACCTTC | CASSDGSNYGYTF | NA | TRBJ1-2 | NA | TRBV2
TGTGCCGACTACGTGGCGGGAGGGCCCTCCTACGAGCAGTACTTC | CADYVAGGPSYEQYF | TRBD2 | TRBJ2-7 | NA | TRBV6-5
TGTGCCAGCACCTTTGGGGGGACTAACTCCTACGAGCAGTACTTC | CASTFGGTNSYEQYF | TRBD2 | TRBJ2-7 | NA | TRBV6-5
TGTGCCAGCAGTTTTCAGTTGGGCTACACCTTC | CASSFQLGYTF | NA | TRBJ1-2 | NA | TRBV28
TGTGCCAGCAGGGGGACTACCCGAGAGACCCAGTACTTC | CASRGTTRETQYF | TRBD2 | TRBJ2-5 | once | TRBV11-1
TGTGCCAGTAGTATATCGGGACACGGCGAGCCCCAGCATTTT | CASSISGHGEPQHF | NA | TRBJ1-5 | NA | TRBV19
TGTGCCAGCAGCTTAGACTTCGGCCAGGAATCCTATGGCTACACCTTC | CASSLDFGQESYGYTF | NA | TRBJ1-2 | few | TRBV11-2
TGTGCCAGCAGCCCATACCACGACAGCAATCAGCCCCAGCATTTT | CASSPYHDSNQPQHF | NA | TRBJ1-5 | NA | TRBV3-1/TRBV3-2
TGTGCCAGCCGCCCGGACGGGACAGGGAATGAGCAGTTCTTC | CASRPDGTGNEQFF | TRBD1 | TRBJ2-1 | NA | TRBV28
TGTGCCAGCAGTTTAGGCATAGGAAACACTGAAGCTTTCTTT | CASSLGIGNTEAFF | NA | TRBJ1-1 | NA | TRBV27
TGTGCCAGCAGCTTCACGACAGGGGGACCCCAACAGTACTTC | CASSFTTGGPQQYF | TRBD1 | TRBJ2-5 | NA | TRBV7-2
TGCGCCAGGCCTTTGGGACTAGCGGTCCAAGAGACCCAGTACTTC | CARPLGLAVQETQYF | TRBD2 | TRBJ2-5 | few | TRBV4-1